This T cell receptor beta chain originates from a study of blood T cell repertoires in COVID-19. The germline V gene has CDR1 SGHTA and CDR2 FQGNSA. Trimming removed 5 bases from V and 5 bases from J; junction bases left unmatched: 5. The CDR3 covers 13 residues. Authors' data handling: Reference gene primer amplification in the assay estimated nucleated cell counts. The table came from immunoSEQ multiplex PCR; TCRdb's copy has only in-frame clones and leaves some out. That table furnishes V, J and clone size, whereas the DNA furnished D and trimming. The data show about 240,000 clones, with 85% to 90% seen just once and approximately 7% held by the top ten.

The clonotype was recovered from a woman aged 70-85 years with active or convalescent COVID-19. The genes are TRBV7-2 and TRBJ2-5, with TRBD2 matching over 7 bases. Material for sequencing was peripheral blood. DNA for the CDR3: TGTGCCAGCAGCCTGAGCGGGGCGGAGACCCAGTACTTC. Translation: CASSLSGAETQYF.